The clone carrying this T cell receptor (beta chain) was seen ten or more times. What it binds is not known. CDR3 length: 14 amino acids. Germline V gene lookup returns CDR1 SGHKS and CDR2 YYEKEE (reference sequence). Losses at the gene ends were 4 bases for V and 2 bases for J; bases not matched to a gene: 4. Sorted libraries came from 1 million CD4+ or CD8+ T cells. cDNA synthesis was performed by 5'RACE with 10-nucleotide random UMIs. Whenever a sequencing run was performed, it yielded over 190 million TCR-beta sequences from 15-18 subjects. TCRdb re-derived calls from the 5' RACE reads in MiXCR, one entry per CDR3 protein. The sample includes 15,000 to 20,000 distinct CDR3 sequences, around 15% of them seen just once. The record originates from a study of neurological immune-mediated disorders. Study-level points and caveats: CDR3 amino acid sequences of expanded clones were not shared across subjects, a result suggesting private repertoires in all groups.

The source material was CD4+ T cells from blood. This chain uses TRBV5-5 with TRBJ2-3; TRBD1 matches 7 bases. The origin of this receptor is a woman in her fifties or sixties with HTLV-1-associated myelopathy (HAM/TSP). DNA for the CDR3: TGTGCCAGCAGCCAGGACAGGACCACAGATACGCAGTATTTT. It specifies CASSQDRTTDTQYF.